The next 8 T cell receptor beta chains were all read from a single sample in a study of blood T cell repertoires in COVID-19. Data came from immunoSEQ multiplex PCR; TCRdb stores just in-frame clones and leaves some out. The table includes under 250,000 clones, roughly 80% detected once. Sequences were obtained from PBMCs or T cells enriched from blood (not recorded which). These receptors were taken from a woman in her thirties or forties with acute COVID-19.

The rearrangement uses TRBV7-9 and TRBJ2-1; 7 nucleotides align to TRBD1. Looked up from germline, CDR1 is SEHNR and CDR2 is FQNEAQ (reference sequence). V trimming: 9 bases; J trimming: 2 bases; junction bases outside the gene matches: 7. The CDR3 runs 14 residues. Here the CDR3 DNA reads TGTGCCAGTCGACAGGGTAATACCTACAATGAGCAGTTCTTC. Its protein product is CASRQGNTYNEQFF.

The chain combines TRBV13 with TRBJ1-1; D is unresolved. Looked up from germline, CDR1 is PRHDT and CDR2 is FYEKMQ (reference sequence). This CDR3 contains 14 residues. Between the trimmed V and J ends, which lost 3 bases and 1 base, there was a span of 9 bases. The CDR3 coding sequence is TGTGCCAGCAGCTTCGTCGGAGGGAACACTGAAGCTTTCTTT. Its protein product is CASSFVGGNTEAFF.

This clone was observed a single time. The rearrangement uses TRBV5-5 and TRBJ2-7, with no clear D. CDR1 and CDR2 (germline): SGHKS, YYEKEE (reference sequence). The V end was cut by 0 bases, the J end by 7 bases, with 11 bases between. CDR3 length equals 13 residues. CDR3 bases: TGTGCCAGCAGCTTGGTTCCACAAGTAGAGCAGTACTTC. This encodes CASSLVPQVEQYF.

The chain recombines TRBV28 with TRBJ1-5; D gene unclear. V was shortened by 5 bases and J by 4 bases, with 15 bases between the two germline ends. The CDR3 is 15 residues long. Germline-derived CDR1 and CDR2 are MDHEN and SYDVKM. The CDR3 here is CASSPRFGENQPQHF. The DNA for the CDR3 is TGTGCCAGCAGTCCCCGGTTTGGGGAGAATCAGCCCCAGCATTTT.

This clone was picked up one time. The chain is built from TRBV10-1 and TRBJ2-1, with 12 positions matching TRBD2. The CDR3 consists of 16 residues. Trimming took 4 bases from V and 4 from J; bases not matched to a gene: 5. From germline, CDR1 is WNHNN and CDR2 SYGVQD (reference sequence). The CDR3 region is CASSGLGLAGYNEQFF. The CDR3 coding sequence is TGCGCCAGCAGTGGTCTCGGACTAGCGGGGTACAATGAGCAGTTCTTC.

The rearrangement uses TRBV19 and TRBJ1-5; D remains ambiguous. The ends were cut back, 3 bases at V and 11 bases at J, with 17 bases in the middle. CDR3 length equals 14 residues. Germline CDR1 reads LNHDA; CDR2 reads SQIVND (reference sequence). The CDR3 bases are TGTGCCAGTAGTATTATGGGCGGGTCCTTAGCCCAGCATTTT. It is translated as CASSIMGGSLAQHF.

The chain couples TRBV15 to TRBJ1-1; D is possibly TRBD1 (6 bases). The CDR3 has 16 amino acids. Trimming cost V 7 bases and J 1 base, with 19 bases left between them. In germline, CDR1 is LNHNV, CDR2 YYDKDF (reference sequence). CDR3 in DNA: TGTGCCACCAAATATAGGGGGTTTAGAGGGAACACTGAAGCTTTCTTT. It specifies CATKYRGFRGNTEAFF.

In nucleotides, the CDR3 is TGTGCCAGCAGTTTATGGGCAGGTACTGAAAAACTGTTTTTT. This codes for CASSLWAGTEKLFF. The chain has TRBV27 and TRBJ1-4; D is unclear. The germline V and J ends were trimmed by 1 base and 7 bases, with 10 bases remaining between them. Germline CDR1 reads MNHEY; CDR2 reads SMNVEV (reference sequence). The CDR3 loop spans 14 amino acids.